This T cell receptor beta chain was identified in a study of CXCR3-negative and CXCR3-positive naive CD8 T cells. This CDR3 has 13 residues. Germline lookup yields CDR1 SNHLY and CDR2 FYNNEI. General study results and limits: TCR strength was inferred from TRB CDR3 properties, while surface CD5 was comparable between naive subsets. Greater hydrophobicity was found in TRB CDR3s of CXCR3-positive naive cells than of CXCR3-negative naive cells. Relative to memory CD8+ cells, whose diversity was much lower, both naive subsets had comparably high diversity. For naive cells, CXCR3-negative and CXCR3-positive subsets had similar TRBV-TRBJ usage; for memory cells, usage differed.

The libraries of TRB cDNA were prepared using 5' RACE with UMI labels. TCRdb re-called the 5' RACE reads; one entry per CDR3 protein, DNA not given. The table gives 50,000 to 70,000 distinct CDR3 sequences; the top ten clones make up approximately 0.5% of it. Among CD8+ T cells, naive ones were CD45RO-CCR7+CD27+CD95-. Concerning this clonotype itself: Its antigen is unknown.

The gene calls are TRBV2 and TRBJ1-1. The origin of this receptor is a human donor in good health. Some clones in this sample may be carry-over from other donors' samples. Sequenced material: naive CXCR3+ CD8+ T cells from blood. Subset of the sample: CD45RO-CCR7+CD27+CD95- naive CD8+ T cells expressing CXCR3 (TNR3+). CDR3 region: CASIGGVNTEAFF.